This T cell receptor (beta chain) was recorded in a study of T-cell reconstitution after alpha-beta-depleted transplantation in children. Points from the study as a whole: At day 60, the high TCRbeta diversity found in some patients originated from recipient T cells and thymic progenitors that had survived.

Using unique molecular identifiers, the investigators prepared the TCRbeta library. TCRdb ran MiXCR on the PCR reads and lists one entry per CDR3 protein. The table has approximately 980,000 distinct CDR3 sequences, about 31% seen once. Worth noting for this clonotype: As yet, its antigen is unknown.

This CDR3 spans 16 amino acids. The germline CDR1 and CDR2 sequences are SGHRS and YFSETQ. Trimming removed 0 bases from V and 3 bases from J; junction bases left unmatched: 6. The specimen was PBMCs, mostly from graft donor cells, collected 360 days after TCRalphabeta/CD19-depleted stem cell transplant. The sequence was obtained from a boy in the first two years of life who had a stem cell transplant for SCID, so the T cells may come from the graft donor. The rearrangement joins TRBV5-1 to TRBJ2-5; the match to TRBD1 covers 9 bases. The CDR3 region is CASSLGPGQGEETQYF. CDR3 bases: TGCGCCAGCAGCTTGGGTCCGGGACAGGGAGAAGAGACCCAGTACTTC.